The present entry profiles one TCR beta chain with its context. This sample is drawn from a study of OX40 agonist ivuxolimab in advanced cancers. V was shortened by 3 bases and J by 7 bases, with 13 bases between the two germline ends. CDR3 length: 13 amino acids. Germline V lookup: CDR1 SQVTM, CDR2 ANQGSEA. Assay used: immunoSEQ multiplex PCR; TCRdb lists only in-frame clones, some missing. The sample includes roughly 60,000 clones, 65% to 90% seen only once; the top ten take approximately 0.92%. The sample was CD4+ or CD8+ T cells sorted from blood, taken in a trial of the OX40 agonist ivuxolimab. V usage is TRBV29-1 and J usage is TRBJ2-1, with D hard to call. This receptor was taken from an adult with an advanced solid tumor such as melanoma, head and neck, liver or kidney cancer. The CDR3 protein is CSVEGTPRNEQFF. For the CDR3, the DNA is TGCAGCGTTGAGGGTACCCCTAGGAATGAGCAGTTCTTC.